The next 13 T cell receptor beta chains were all read from a single sample in a study of blood T cell repertoires in COVID-19. TCRdb's table, derived via immunoSEQ multiplex PCR, lists solely in-frame clones and lacks some. This sample carries 100,000 to 150,000 clones, just over 85% of them seen once, and the ten largest clones take around 4.7%. The sequencing sample was made of peripheral blood. The receptor source for this set is a man aged 40-55 years with acute or convalescent COVID-19.

This chain connects TRBV5-1 to TRBJ1-2; TRBD1 matches 8 bases. Germline assignment: CDR1 SGHRS and CDR2 YFSETQ. The J segment lost 2 bases and the V segment lost 3 bases, leaving 3 bases of the junction unmatched. The CDR3 is made up of 14 amino acids. The CDR3 spells CASSSGQANYGYTF. CDR3 coding DNA: TGCGCCAGCAGCTCGGGACAGGCAAACTATGGCTACACCTTC.

This sequence joins TRBV2 and TRBJ1-5; weak D call: TRBD1 (5 bases). There are 13 residues in the CDR3. The germline gives CDR1 SNHLY, CDR2 FYNNEI. V was pared by 6 bases and J by 6 bases, with 12 bases between. CDR3 region: CASSPNQGQPQHF. The CDR3 nucleotides read TGTGCCAGCAGCCCCAACCAGGGTCAGCCCCAGCATTTT. Looking up the rest from reference TRBV2 and TRBJ1-5 gives the full variable domain: EPEVTQTPSHQVTQMGQEVILRCVPISNHLYFYWYRQILGQKVEFLVSFYNNEISEKSEIFDDQFSVERPDGSNFTLKIRSTKLEDSAMYFCASSPNQGQPQHFGDGTRLSIL.

J is TRBJ1-2 and V is TRBV7-2, with 8 bases aligning to TRBD1. The V gene's germline CDR1 is SGHTA and CDR2 FQGNSA. The CDR3 length is 14 residues. After removal of 5 bases from V and 8 bases from J, the junction contained 10 bases not matched to a gene. The CDR3 nucleotides read TGTGCCAGCAGCCTCACAGGGGGGATAGGGGGCTACACCTTC. This sequence encodes CASSLTGGIGGYTF.

This clone was counted between two and nine times. V usage is TRBV7-8 and J usage is TRBJ2-7; 8 bases agree with TRBD2. CDR3 length: 14 residues. Germline lookup yields CDR1 SGHVS and CDR2 FQNEAQ. Unmatched junction bases numbered 2, after V lost 2 bases and J lost 2 bases. The CDR3 coding sequence is TGTGCCAGCAGCTTAACTAGCGGCCCCTACGAGCAGTACTTC. Translation: CASSLTSGPYEQYF.

This clone turned up a few times. The V gene is TRBV11-2, the J gene TRBJ1-1; D is unresolved. The V and J ends lost 1 base and 6 bases respectively, with 3 bases between them. The germline V gene encodes CDR1 SGHAT and CDR2 FQNNGV. The length of the CDR3 is 11 residues. The CDR3 here is CASSLVAEAFF. CDR3 in DNA: TGTGCCAGCAGCTTAGTAGCTGAAGCTTTCTTT.

The chain has TRBV11-2 and TRBJ1-4; 9 bases line up with TRBD1. The CDR3 spans 15 residues. Per germline, CDR1 SGHAT and CDR2 FQNNGV. Trimming removed 6 bases from V and 7 bases from J; junction bases left unmatched: 9. The CDR3 region is CASSQTGTGSEKLFF. In DNA, the CDR3 is TGTGCCAGCAGTCAAACCGGGACAGGGAGTGAAAAACTGTTTTTT.

V is TRBV3-1 (or the pseudogene TRBV3-2) and J is TRBJ2-7; a weak D match, TRBD2 (6 bases). V was cut by 0 bases and J by 6 bases, with 18 bases left in between. The CDR3 length is 16 residues. Germline V lookup: CDR1 LGHDT, CDR2 YNNKEL (reference sequence). CDR3 region: CASSQDTPGGVTEQYF. CDR3 nucleotides: TGTGCCAGCAGCCAAGATACCCCGGGCGGGGTTACCGAGCAGTACTTC.

This sequence joins TRBV19 and TRBJ1-1; D might be TRBD1 (6 bases). V lost 6 bases and J lost 6, with 20 bases in between. The CDR3 spans 15 residues. Germline loops: CDR1 LNHDA, CDR2 SQIVND (reference sequence). CDR3 protein: CASSNSNRGRAEAFF. In DNA, the CDR3 is TGTGCCAGTAGCAACTCAAATAGGGGGAGGGCTGAAGCTTTCTTT.

The V call is TRBV7-6, the J call TRBJ2-7; perhaps TRBD1 as D (6 bases). Trimming cost V 1 base and J 0 bases, with 13 bases left between them. Germline CDR1 reads SGHVS; CDR2 reads FNYEAQ. The CDR3 contains 16 residues. This CDR3 is CASSLGSGDISYEQYF. In nucleotides, the CDR3 is TGTGCCAGCAGCTTAGGTTCCGGGGACATCTCCTACGAGCAGTACTTC.

The chain combines TRBV20-1 with TRBJ1-2; TRBD1 matches at 7 bases. The CDR3 is made up of 16 amino acids. Germline V gene data show CDR1 as DFQATT and CDR2 as SNEGSKA (reference sequence). Trimming removed 3 bases from V and 2 bases from J; junction bases left unmatched: 12. This CDR3 reads CSASLGAGGRNYGYTF. Written as DNA, the CDR3 is TGCAGTGCTAGTCTGGGTGCAGGGGGACGAAACTATGGCTACACCTTC.

This chain connects TRBV5-1 to TRBJ2-5, with D perhaps TRBD1 (5 bases). The V end was cut by 1 base, the J end by 3 bases, with 13 bases between. Germline values: CDR1 SGHRS, CDR2 YFSETQ. The CDR3 totals 15 residues. The CDR3 DNA reads TGCGCCAGCAGCTTGAACACTGGCAGGGAAGAGACCCAGTACTTC. It codes for CASSLNTGREETQYF.

The chain is built from TRBV5-7 and TRBJ1-4; unclear D gene. TRBV5-7 is marked as an open reading frame, function uncertain. V shed 3 bases and J shed 8 bases, with 11 bases lying between them. The CDR3 runs to 13 residues. The CDR3 DNA sequence: TGTGCCAGCAGCTCGTCCAGGAAAGAAAAACTGTTTTTT. This codes for CASSSSRKEKLFF.

The chain employs TRBV4-3 and TRBJ1-5; 9 nucleotides align to TRBD1. Germline V gives CDR1 LGHNA, CDR2 YSLEER. Losses at the gene ends were 2 bases for V and 9 bases for J; bases not matched to a gene: 11. This CDR3 spans 16 amino acids. The CDR3 DNA reads as TGCGCCAGCAGCCAAAGGACAGGGGCGAGAACAGGGCCCCAGCATTTT. Translating it yields CASSQRTGARTGPQHF.